Listed below are T cell receptor beta chains from one sample, sequenced in a study of cytomegalovirus exposure and HLA in healthy donors. The method was immunoSEQ multiplex PCR; TCRdb's version includes in-frame clones alone and lacks a portion of them. The sample contains about 120,000 clones, over 75% of which appear only once. The sequencing sample was made of PBMCs. The receptor set was obtained from a middle-aged man in good health and CMV-seronegative. Each CDR3 is given with its conserved first and last residue.

j_call v_call cdr3_aa
TRBJ2-3 TRBV9 CASSRLSRGSDTQYF
TRBJ1-2 TRBV19 CANSSGGAGANYGYTF
TRBJ2-1 TRBV7-8 CASSLAPGQYNEQFF
TRBJ1-4 TRBV9 CASSVGGLGEKLFF
TRBJ1-5 TRBV5-1 CASSLDSPDQPQHF
TRBJ2-2 TRBV7-9 CASRQLNTGELFF
TRBJ2-4 TRBV7-2 CASSRTSLYIQYF
TRBJ1-1 TRBV4-3 CASSQDRIGFSNTEAFF
TRBJ2-7 TRBV29-1 CSSGQGVHEQYF
TRBJ2-5 TRBV7-8 CASSPAGGAETQYF
TRBJ2-5 TRBV30 CAWTLSGFGQQYF
TRBJ2-1 TRBV7-2 CASTRDRQDNEQFF
TRBJ2-5 TRBV19 CASRKGLAGKETQYF
TRBJ2-3 TRBV5-5 CASSLGSFAADTQYF
TRBJ2-1 TRBV7-9 CASRPGQGPKQFF
TRBJ2-1 TRBV7-8 CASSLGAVNEQFF
TRBJ1-5 TRBV30 CAWSIRDRVNQPQHF
TRBJ1-3 TRBV11-2 CASSLTWTGLHFSGNTIYF